This entry lists 21 T cell receptor beta chains sequenced from one sample in a study of cytomegalovirus exposure and HLA in healthy donors. The PCR ran on 60 Vbeta and 13 Jbeta primers. Assay used: immunoSEQ multiplex PCR; TCRdb lists only in-frame clones, some missing. This table holds approximately 100,000 clones, roughly 9.1% found once. Sequenced: PBMCs. All receptors derive from a man in his forties or fifties in good health and CMV-seropositive.

About this clone itself: Since the CDR3 does not end with the conserved phenylalanine or tryptophan, this likely comes from a read error. The gene calls are TRBV4-1 and TRBJ2-3; D is unclear. V was cut by 1 base and J by 1 base, with 9 bases left in between. Germline CDR1 and CDR2: MGHRA and YSYEKL. The CDR3 is 15 amino acids. CDR3 sequence: CASSQVQQGTDTQYV. For the CDR3, the DNA is TGCGCCAGCAGCCAAGTTCAGCAGGGCACAGATACGCAGTATGTT.

This clone has just a few counts. The chain is built from TRBV21-1 and TRBJ1-2. TRBV21-1 is noted as a pseudogene. The CDR3 has 10 residues. This chain's CDR3 is CASSLYGYTF. The CDR3 nucleotides are TGTGCCAGCAGCCTTTATGGCTACACCTTC.

The CDR3 DNA reads as TGTGCCAGCAGCTTACTCGGGGATGGCTACACCTTC. Encoded protein: CASSLLGDGYTF. V gene TRBV11-2 combines with J gene TRBJ1-2, with D uncertain. Between the trimmed V and J ends, which lost 2 bases and 6 bases, there was a span of 7 bases. The length of the CDR3 is 12 residues. Germline V gene lookup returns CDR1 SGHAT and CDR2 FQNNGV.

Only a few counts were recorded for this clone. V gene TRBV4-1 combines with J gene TRBJ1-1; 11 bases agree with TRBD1. Germline values: CDR1 MGHRA, CDR2 YSYEKL. Germline trimming cut 6 bases from V and 6 bases from J; bases unmatched to any gene: 6. The CDR3 is 14 amino acids. CDR3 nucleotide sequence: TGCGCCAGCAGAACCGGGACAGGGGGATCTGAAGCTTTCTTT. Protein product: CASRTGTGGSEAFF.

The rearrangement joins TRBV28 to TRBJ2-7; D is undetermined. The CDR3 is 11 amino acids. Germline V gene lookup returns CDR1 MDHEN and CDR2 SYDVKM. V was clipped by 7 bases and J by 6 bases, with 10 bases between them. The CDR3: CASIGATEQYF. The CDR3 nucleotides are TGTGCCAGCATAGGAGCGACCGAGCAGTACTTC.

The rearrangement joins TRBV28 to TRBJ2-2; perhaps TRBD1 as D (5 bases). The germline CDR1 and CDR2 sequences are MDHEN and SYDVKM. The V gene lost 8 bases and the J gene lost 10 bases, with 14 bases spanning the gap. This CDR3 spans 12 amino acids. The CDR3 loop is CASWGQPTELFF. The CDR3 nucleotides are TGTGCCAGCTGGGGCCAGCCTACGGAGCTGTTTTTT.

This clone occurred a few times. The rearrangement uses TRBV4-2 and TRBJ2-3; D is uncertain. The V gene's germline CDR1 is LGHNA and CDR2 YNFKEQ. This CDR3 spans 15 amino acids. Trimming shortened V by 3 bases and J by 2 bases, and 12 bases separated the two germline ends. The CDR3 protein is CASSHGVRITDTQYF. In DNA, the CDR3 is TGTGCCAGCAGCCATGGAGTTCGCATCACAGATACGCAGTATTTT.

This clone was found a few times. This rearrangement joins TRBV6-5 to TRBJ1-1; D unresolved. The CDR3 is 14 residues long. The germline CDR1 and CDR2 sequences are MNHEY and SVGAGI. V was trimmed by 7 bases and J by 0 bases, leaving 12 bases between them. The CDR3, as DNA: TGTGCCAGCATCCCAAATGGGCTGAACACTGAAGCTTTCTTT. Translated, it gives CASIPNGLNTEAFF.

V is TRBV25-1 and J is TRBJ2-1; 8 bases align to TRBD2. The CDR3 consists of 14 residues. Germline values: CDR1 MGHDK, CDR2 SYGVNS. The junction had 7 bases not matched to a gene; V was cut back by 3 bases and J by 9 bases. This chain's CDR3 is CASSDSGRVIEQFF. For the CDR3, the DNA is TGTGCCAGCAGTGACAGCGGGAGAGTTATTGAGCAGTTCTTC.

This clone was observed a few times. The chain carries TRBV14 and TRBJ2-7, with no clear D. V was clipped by 2 bases and J by 4 bases, with 3 bases between them. This CDR3 spans 11 amino acids. Germline CDR1 SGHDN, CDR2 FVKESK. Written as DNA, the CDR3 is TGTGCCAGCAGCCAACAGTACGAGCAGTACTTC. Translated: CASSQQYEQYF.

This sequence joins TRBV5-1 and TRBJ2-7, with 8 positions matching TRBD1. Germline V CDR1 and CDR2: SGHRS, YFSETQ. The CDR3 extends over 14 amino acids. J lost 3 bases, V lost 3 bases, and 5 bases had no gene match. As DNA, the CDR3 is TGCGCCAGCAGCTGGGGGACAGGAGACTACGAGCAGTACTTC. Residues: CASSWGTGDYEQYF. Combining the CDR3 with reference TRBV5-1 and TRBJ2-7 gives the whole variable domain KAGVTQTPRYLIKTRGQQVTLSCSPISGHRSVSWYQQTPGQGLQFLFEYFSETQRNKGNFPGRFSGRQFSNSRSEMNVSTLELGDSALYLCASSWGTGDYEQYFGPGTRLTVT.

This clone showed up just a few times. The chain employs TRBV4-3 and TRBJ2-6; 8 bases line up with TRBD1. The CDR3 runs 18 residues. V shed 1 base and J 4 bases; nucleotides not matched to a gene: 9. Looked up from germline, CDR1 is LGHNA and CDR2 is YSLEER. The CDR3 DNA reads TGCGCCAGCAGCCAAGCTAGGACAGGGTGGTCGGGGGCCAACGTCCTGACTTTC. Residues: CASSQARTGWSGANVLTF.

This clone was seen ten or more times. The chain recombines TRBV28 with TRBJ1-5, with 9 bases that match TRBD1. V dropped 3 bases and J dropped 4; count of bases not matched to a gene: 4. Germline CDR1 MDHEN, CDR2 SYDVKM. The CDR3 spans 15 residues. The CDR3: CASSFGGTGNQPQHF. The CDR3 coding sequence is TGTGCCAGCAGTTTTGGGGGGACAGGGAATCAGCCCCAGCATTTT.

This clone was counted between two and nine times. J is TRBJ1-5 and V is TRBV29-1, with a possible D match to TRBD1 (5 bases). The V end lost 7 bases, the J end lost 2 bases, and 12 bases lay between the germline ends. The length of the CDR3 is 13 residues. Germline values: CDR1 SQVTM, CDR2 ANQGSEA. CDR3 in amino acids: CSALGDRNQPQHF. As DNA, the CDR3 is TGCAGCGCCCTAGGGGATCGCAATCAGCCCCAGCATTTT.

This clone was seen only a few times. The V and J genes are TRBV6-5 and TRBJ1-6, with D possibly TRBD1 on 5 matching bases. Germline V gene data show CDR1 as MNHEY and CDR2 as SVGAGI. The CDR3 extends over 15 amino acids. Trimming took off 5 bases at V and 10 bases at J, with 18 bases between the two ends. The CDR3 reads CASSPTRDLGSPLHF. The CDR3 coding sequence is TGTGCCAGCAGTCCGACAAGGGACTTGGGCTCACCCCTCCACTTT.

This clone has more than one count but fewer than ten. The rearrangement links TRBV5-6 to TRBJ1-1; D is uncertain. This CDR3 comprises 12 residues. Trimming cost V 0 bases and J 11 bases, with 11 bases left between them. Per germline, CDR1 SGHDT and CDR2 YYEEEE. CDR3 sequence reads: CASSLGVGVAFF. The CDR3 DNA reads TGTGCCAGCAGCTTGGGGGTCGGGGTGGCTTTCTTT.

The table lists this clone with a few counts. The V and J genes are TRBV29-1 and TRBJ2-1; no firm D call. This CDR3 contains 13 residues. Trimming took off 1 base at V and 3 bases at J, with 7 bases between the two ends. Per germline, CDR1 SQVTM and CDR2 ANQGSEA. The CDR3 loop is CSVEGYSYNEQFF. The CDR3 DNA sequence: TGCAGCGTTGAAGGCTACAGCTACAATGAGCAGTTCTTC.

The rearrangement joins TRBV5-6 to TRBJ1-4, with D possibly matching TRBD1 (5 bases). Deletions cut 5 bases from V and 0 bases from J, with 14 bases between. This CDR3 contains 16 residues. CDR1 and CDR2 (germline): SGHDT, YYEEEE. CDR3 nucleotides: TGTGCCAGCAGGGAAGGGGCAGGGACAACTAATGAAAAACTGTTTTTT. Translated, it gives CASREGAGTTNEKLFF.

The chain recombines TRBV7-8 with TRBJ1-5; tentative D call: TRBD1 (5 bases). CDR1 SGHVS and CDR2 FQNEAQ come from the germline V gene. V was clipped by 2 bases and J by 6 bases, with 11 bases between them. This CDR3 comprises 14 residues. CDR3 DNA: TGTGCCAGCAGCTTATTGCAGGGTAGTCAGCCCCAGCATTTT. Protein product: CASSLLQGSQPQHF.

The chain links TRBV19 to TRBJ1-2; 9 bases are shared with TRBD1. Trimming took 10 bases from V and 3 from J; bases not matched to a gene: 9. Germline V gene sequence: CDR1 LNHDA, CDR2 SQIVND (reference sequence). The CDR3 is 14 amino acids. CDR3 coding DNA: TGTGCCACCCGAGAAACAGGGGGCGACTATGGCTACACCTTC. As protein: CATRETGGDYGYTF.

The CDR3 DNA reads TGTGCCAGCAGCGTAGAGTCGGGGCCCTCTACTAGCGGGAGCACAGATACGCAGTATTTT. Its protein product is CASSVESGPSTSGSTDTQYF. V is TRBV9 and J is TRBJ2-3; 9 bases agree with TRBD2. CDR3 length equals 20 residues. The germline gives CDR1 SGDLS, CDR2 YYNGEE. V lost 0 bases and J lost 0; bases outside the gene matches: 14.